The sequence of this T cell receptor beta chain was determined in a study of T-cell memory formation after mild COVID-19. Study findings and constraints: A subset of responding clones appeared in pre-infection memory, suggesting cross-reactive memory joined.

V shed 0 bases, J shed 4 bases, and the junction held 2 bases outside the gene matches. Per germline, CDR1 SGDLS and CDR2 YYNGEE. The CDR3 is made up of 15 amino acids. This clonotype was seen a handful of times. Its target is unknown. Researchers used 5'RACE with constant-segment primers to make TCR alpha and TCR beta cDNA libraries that carry sample barcodes and UMIs. TCRdb independently ran MiXCR on the 5' RACE reads; one entry per CDR3 protein. This table holds over 450,000 distinct CDR3 sequences, roughly 20% found once. The sample was PBMCs or a T cell subset sorted from them (not recorded which). This TCR was recovered from an adult woman who had mild COVID-19 (a few samples of this study predate the infection). Cell type and time point are not known. The rearrangement links TRBV9 to TRBJ2-3; TRBD2 matches at 10 bases. As DNA, the CDR3 is TGTGCCAGCAGCGTAGCGGGACTAGCGTCAGATACGCAGTATTTT. Residues: CASSVAGLASDTQYF.